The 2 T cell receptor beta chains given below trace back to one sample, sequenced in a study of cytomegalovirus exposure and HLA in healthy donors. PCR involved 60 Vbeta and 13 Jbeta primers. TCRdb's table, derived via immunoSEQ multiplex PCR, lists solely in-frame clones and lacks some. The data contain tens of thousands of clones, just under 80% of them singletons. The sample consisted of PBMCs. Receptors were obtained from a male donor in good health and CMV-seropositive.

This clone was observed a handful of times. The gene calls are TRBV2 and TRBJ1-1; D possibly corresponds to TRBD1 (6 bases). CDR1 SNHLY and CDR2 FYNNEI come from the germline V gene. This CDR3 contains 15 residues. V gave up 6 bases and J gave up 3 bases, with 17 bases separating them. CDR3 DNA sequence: TGTGCCAGCAGCGCCGGGACACCGGTTTACACTGAAGCTTTCTTT. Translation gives CASSAGTPVYTEAFF.

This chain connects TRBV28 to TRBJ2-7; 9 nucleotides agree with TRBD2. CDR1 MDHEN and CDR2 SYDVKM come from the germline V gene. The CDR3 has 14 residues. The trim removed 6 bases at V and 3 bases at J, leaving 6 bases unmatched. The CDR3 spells CASSPSGDFYEQYF. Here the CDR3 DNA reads TGTGCCAGCAGCCCTAGCGGGGACTTCTACGAGCAGTACTTC. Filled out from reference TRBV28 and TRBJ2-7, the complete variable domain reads DVKVTQSSRYLVKRTGEKVFLECVQDMDHENMFWYRQDPGLGLRLIYFSYDVKMKEKGDIPEGYSVSREKKERFSLILESASTNQTSMYLCASSPSGDFYEQYFGPGTRLTVT.